The clone carrying this T cell receptor beta chain was counted between two and nine times. Its antigen remains unknown. Genomic DNA provided the template from which TCR beta VDJ and CDR3 profiles were obtained. TCRdb re-called the reads with MiXCR, one entry per CDR3 protein. This sample has around 500,000 distinct CDR3 sequences; under 40% occur once, and the top ten carry around 0.82%. This record comes from a study of CD8+CD57+ T cells in acquired aplastic anemia. In the study overall: On average, sorted CD4+ and CD8+ cells gave roughly 3 ug of DNA. General study points: No significant patient-versus-control difference appeared in CD8+ Simpson's diversity.

Flow cytometry had shown expanded CD8+CD57+ cells in the patients chosen for sequencing. Germline loops: CDR1 ENHRY, CDR2 SYGVKD. The CDR3 has 13 residues. V shed 6 bases and J shed 3 bases, with 9 bases lying between them. The source is a human donor with aplastic anemia. Sequencing input: sorted CD4+, CD8+, or CD8+CD57+ T cells (not recorded which) from PBMCs. V is TRBV10-3 and J is TRBJ1-5; D is unresolved. CDR3 loop: CAISVGNNQPQHF. DNA for the CDR3: TGTGCCATCAGCGTCGGAAACAATCAGCCCCAGCATTTT.